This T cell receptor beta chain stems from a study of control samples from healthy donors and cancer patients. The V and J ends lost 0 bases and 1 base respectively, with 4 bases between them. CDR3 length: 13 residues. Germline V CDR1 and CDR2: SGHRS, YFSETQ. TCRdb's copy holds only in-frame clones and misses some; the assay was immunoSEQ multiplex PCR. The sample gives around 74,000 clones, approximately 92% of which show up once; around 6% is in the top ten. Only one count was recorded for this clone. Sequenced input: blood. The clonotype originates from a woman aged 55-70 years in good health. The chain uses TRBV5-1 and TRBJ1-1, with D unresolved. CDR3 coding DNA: TGCGCCAGCAGCTTGGACCGGAACACTGAAGCTTTCTTT. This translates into CASSLDRNTEAFF.